Listed here are 9 T cell receptor beta chains from one sample, sequenced in a study of cytomegalovirus exposure and HLA in healthy donors. The PCR had 60 Vbeta and 13 Jbeta primers. Profiled with immunoSEQ multiplex PCR; TCRdb holds only in-frame clones, not every one. The profile shows under 200,000 clones, around 75% of them singletons. Sequencing was done on a sample of PBMCs. The receptors come from a male donor in good health and CMV-seropositive.

The genes are TRBV27 and TRBJ2-1; 12 nucleotides line up with TRBD2. Germline V gene data show CDR1 as MNHEY and CDR2 as SMNVEV (reference sequence). Losses at the gene ends were 6 bases for V and 2 bases for J; bases not matched to a gene: 2. CDR3 size: 15 residues. CDR3 sequence reads: CASSLAGGTYNEQFF. In nucleotides, the CDR3 is TGTGCCAGCAGCCTAGCGGGGGGGACCTACAATGAGCAGTTCTTC.

The rearrangement joins TRBV7-3 to TRBJ2-4; TRBD2 matches 13 bases. The length of the CDR3 is 16 residues. Per germline, CDR1 SGHTA and CDR2 FQGTGA. The J segment lost 5 bases and the V segment lost 5 bases, leaving 6 bases of the junction unmatched. The CDR3 sequence is CASSRTSGRAENIQYF. DNA of the CDR3: TGTGCCAGCAGCCGAACTAGCGGGAGGGCAGAAAACATTCAGTACTTC.

The chain has TRBV6-5 and TRBJ2-3; TRBD1 is a possible D gene (6 bases). The V and J ends lost 5 bases and 5 bases respectively, with 11 bases between them. The CDR3 loop spans 13 amino acids. From germline, CDR1 is MNHEY and CDR2 SVGAGI. The CDR3 nucleotides read TGTGCCAGCAGTCTCCAGACAGGAGATACGCAGTATTTT. This gives the protein CASSLQTGDTQYF.

The CDR3: CASSLGEAGTGELFF. The CDR3 DNA follows: TGCGCCAGCAGCCTCGGAGAGGCGGGCACCGGGGAGCTGTTTTTT. The chain has TRBV5-1 and TRBJ2-2, with D tentatively TRBD2 (5 bases). CDR3 length: 15 amino acids. The germline gives CDR1 SGHRS, CDR2 YFSETQ. V was clipped by 4 bases and J by 4 bases, with 14 bases between them.

The chain links TRBV5-1 to TRBJ2-3, with D possibly being TRBD2 (6 bases). Germline lookup yields CDR1 SGHRS and CDR2 YFSETQ. The CDR3 has 15 residues. The V and J ends lost 4 bases and 2 bases respectively, with 14 bases between them. As DNA, the CDR3 is TGCGCCAGCAGCCCGGGATTAGCGGCCACAGATACGCAGTATTTT. It specifies CASSPGLAATDTQYF.

This clone was seen once. The genes are TRBV19 and TRBJ2-5; weak D call: TRBD2 (6 bases). The ends were cut back, 11 bases at V and 5 bases at J, with 18 bases in the middle. The CDR3 consists of 13 residues. CDR1 and CDR2 (germline): LNHDA, SQIVND (reference sequence). CDR3 DNA: TGTGCCTCCCGACGGGTAGCGGAGGAGACCCAGTACTTC. Encoded protein: CASRRVAEETQYF.

The chain combines TRBV6-5 with TRBJ2-5; 7 positions match TRBD1. The J call is uncertain, as TRBJ2-7 better fits the DNA end. Germline values: CDR1 MNHEY, CDR2 SVGAGI. This CDR3 has 14 residues. Here the CDR3 reads CASSFSGGNGEQYF. The DNA for the CDR3 is TGTGCCAGCAGTTTTTCAGGGGGAAACGGCGAGCAGTACTTC.

The V call is TRBV19, the J call TRBJ2-7; 8 bases are a match to TRBD1. The CDR3 covers 13 residues. Germline V gene sequence: CDR1 LNHDA, CDR2 SQIVND (reference sequence). After removal of 5 bases from V and 4 bases from J, the junction contained 4 bases not matched to a gene. The CDR3 reads CASSPRGQYEQYF. The CDR3 DNA reads TGTGCCAGTAGTCCCAGGGGGCAGTACGAGCAGTACTTC.

The CDR3 is CASGLVRAYEETQYF. CDR3 in DNA: TGCGCCAGCGGTCTGGTTAGAGCATATGAAGAGACCCAGTACTTC. The rearrangement uses TRBV5-1 and TRBJ2-5; D not resolved. Germline-derived CDR1 and CDR2 are SGHRS and YFSETQ. V shed 7 bases and J shed 3 bases, with 19 bases lying between them. This CDR3 has 15 residues.